This TCR beta chain comes out of a study of T cells in Graves' hyperthyroidism and ophthalmopathy. Findings of the study overall: Blood also held most thyroid clonotypes expanded beyond 0.001.

TCR beta CDR3 regions were amplified from RNA transcripts. Carried out on the TCR CDR3, a first-round RT-PCR used the HTBI primer set. From the multiplex PCR reads, TCRdb called clonotypes with MiXCR, one entry per CDR3 protein. The sample comprises 350,000 to 500,000 distinct CDR3 sequences, roughly 13% of which are singletons, and about 5% rests with the top ten. Newly diagnosed patients aged 18 to 65 had hyperthyroidism of under 2 months' duration. Using around 10 ml of fresh peripheral blood, PBMCs were prepared. A few counts support this clonotype. The antigen is not known. CDR1 is SGHRS and CDR2 is YFSETQ in the germline V gene. The length of the CDR3 is 16 residues. Unmatched junction bases numbered 10, after V lost 4 bases and J lost 1 base.

The sequence came from a woman aged 18-29 years with Graves' hyperthyroidism. The V and J genes are TRBV5-1 and TRBJ2-7; 8 nucleotides agree with TRBD1. Sequenced: blood. The CDR3 DNA sequence: TGCGCCAGCAGCATAGAGCAGGGGGCTGGATCCTACGAGCAGTACTTC. Translated, it gives CASSIEQGAGSYEQYF.